This T cell receptor (beta chain) was sequenced in a study of blood T cell repertoires in COVID-19. V shed 4 bases, J shed 4 bases, and the junction held 11 bases outside the gene matches. Germline CDR1 and CDR2: SGHNT and YYREEE (reference sequence). The CDR3 covers 15 residues. The protocol was immunoSEQ multiplex PCR, while the TCRdb copy is restricted to in-frame clones and leaves out a portion. The sample has around 300,000 clones, 85% seen once; the top ten hold about 2.3%. The specimen sequenced was PBMCs or T cells enriched from blood (not recorded which). This rearrangement joins TRBV5-4 to TRBJ2-7, with TRBD2 identical over 7 bases. The receptor comes from a woman in her 50s who had recovered from COVID-19. The CDR3 DNA sequence: TGTGCCAGCAGCCCCGGGACGGGGGGACTTTACGAGCAGTACTTC. This gives the protein CASSPGTGGLYEQYF. Complete variable domain (other parts from reference TRBV5-4 and TRBJ2-7): ETGVTQSPTHLIKTRGQQVTLRCSSQSGHNTVSWYQQALGQGPQFIFQYYREEENGRGNFPPRFSGLQFPNYSSELNVNALELDDSALYLCASSPGTGGLYEQYFGPGTRLTVT.